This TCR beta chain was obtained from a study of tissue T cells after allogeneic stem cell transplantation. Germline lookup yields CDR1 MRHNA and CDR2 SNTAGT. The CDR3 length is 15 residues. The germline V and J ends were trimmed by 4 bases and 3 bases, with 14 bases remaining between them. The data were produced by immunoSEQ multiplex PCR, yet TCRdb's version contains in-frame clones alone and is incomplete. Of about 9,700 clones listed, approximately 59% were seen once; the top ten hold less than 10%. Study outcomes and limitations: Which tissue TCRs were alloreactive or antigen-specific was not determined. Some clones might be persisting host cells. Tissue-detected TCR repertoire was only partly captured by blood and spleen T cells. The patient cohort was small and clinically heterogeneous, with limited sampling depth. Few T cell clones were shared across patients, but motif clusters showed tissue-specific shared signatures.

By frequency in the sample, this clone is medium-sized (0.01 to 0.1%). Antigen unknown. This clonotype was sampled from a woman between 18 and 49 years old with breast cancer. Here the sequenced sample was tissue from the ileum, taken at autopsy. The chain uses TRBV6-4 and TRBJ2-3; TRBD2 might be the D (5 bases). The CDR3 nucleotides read TGTGCCAGCAGTGTTGGTGGGAGAGAGACAGATACGCAGTATTTT. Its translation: CASSVGGRETDTQYF.